This entry features one T cell receptor beta chain sequence. Its antigen is unknown. In this CDR3 the conserved last residue, phenylalanine or tryptophan, is missing, so a read error is likely. The DNA is omitted, as the CDR3 cannot be located on it reliably, and the CDR3 follows TCRdb's listing. RNA transcripts served as template for amplifying TCR beta CDR3 sequences. RT-PCR was first run with HTBI primers, then multiplex PCR in a second round. A single record per CDR3 protein comes from TCRdb applying MiXCR to the multiplex PCR reads. The top ten hold 11% of the sample, which has around 1.1 million distinct CDR3 sequences, roughly two fifths seen once. This sample is drawn from a study of Graves' ophthalmopathy and Graves' hyperthyroidism. General observations from the study: Ophthalmopathy cases were distinguished from stable hyperthyroidism by a 13-signature model, reaching 87.88% sensitivity and around 80% specificity.

Ages of hyperthyroidism patients ran from 18 to 65, and their diagnoses were new, under 2 months' duration. In germline, CDR1 is SGHTA, CDR2 FQGNSA. The CDR3 spans 9 residues, counting both ends. This chain links TRBV7-2 with TRBJ1-3. What was sequenced was peripheral blood or thyroid tissue (not recorded which). The TCR sequence derives from an adult man with Graves' hyperthyroidism. The CDR3 here is CASLTGPNT.